The sequence of this T cell receptor (beta chain) was determined in a study of cytomegalovirus exposure and HLA in healthy donors. Study conclusions and caveats: A few CMV-associated chains proved CMV antigen-specific in vitro. The classifier reportedly diagnosed cytomegalovirus status with high sensitivity and specificity.

Primers included in the PCR were 60 Vbeta and 13 Jbeta primers. The table came from immunoSEQ multiplex PCR; TCRdb's copy has only in-frame clones and leaves some out. The table shows 98,000 or so clones, with about 80% occurring only once. With 2 bases clipped from V and 8 bases from J, the junction kept 11 bases outside the gene matches. This CDR3 has 16 amino acids. Germline values: CDR1 SGDLS, CDR2 YYNGEE. A remark on this clone: No antigen is known for it.

Sequenced material: PBMCs. The chain carries TRBV9 and TRBJ1-2; 11 bases agree with TRBD1. The TCR originated in a man in his sixties in good health and CMV-seropositive. The CDR3 sequence is CASSVSSGTGGWGYTF. The CDR3 region has the DNA TGTGCCAGCAGCGTTTCATCCGGGACAGGGGGTTGGGGCTACACCTTC.